This is a list of T cell receptor beta chains from one sample in a study of blood T cell repertoires in COVID-19. Generated by immunoSEQ multiplex PCR, the TCRdb table keeps only in-frame clones and is missing some. The table lists about 16,000 clones, around 79% of them singletons, with roughly 30% in the top ten. Material for sequencing was peripheral blood. Every receptor here comes from a woman in her 70s with active COVID-19. The CDR3 runs from the conserved cysteine through the conserved F or W. The order of the fields is V gene, CDR3 protein.

V: TRBV24-1; CDR3: CATSDSAGIYGYTF
V: TRBV9; CDR3: CASSVASGRGQETQYF
V: TRBV5-4; CDR3: CASSFKDRGAGEKLFF
V: TRBV24-1; CDR3: CATSDPGTGDEKLFF
V: TRBV19; CDR3: CASSMLAGETQYF
V: TRBV28; CDR3: CASSSGVGEQFF
V: TRBV4-1; CDR3: CASSQDPGAGELFF
V: TRBV10-3; CDR3: CATRDFSGRGHNEQFF
V: TRBV5-6; CDR3: CASSLDGRGAEAFF
V: TRBV28; CDR3: CASSFASSGSSEQYF